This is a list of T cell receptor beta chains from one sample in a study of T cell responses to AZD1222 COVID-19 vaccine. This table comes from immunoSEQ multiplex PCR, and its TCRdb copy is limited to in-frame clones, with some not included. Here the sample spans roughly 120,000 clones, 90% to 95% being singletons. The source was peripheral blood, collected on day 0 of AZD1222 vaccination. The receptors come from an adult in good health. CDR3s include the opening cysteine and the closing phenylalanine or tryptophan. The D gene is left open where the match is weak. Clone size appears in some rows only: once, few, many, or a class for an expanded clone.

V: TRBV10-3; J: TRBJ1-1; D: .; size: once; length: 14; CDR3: CAISPNGGNTEAFF; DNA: TGTGCCATCAGCCCGAATGGGGGGAACACTGAAGCTTTCTTT
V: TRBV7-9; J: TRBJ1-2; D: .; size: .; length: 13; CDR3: CASSPDRNSGYTF; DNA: TGTGCCAGCAGCCCAGACAGAAACTCTGGCTACACCTTC
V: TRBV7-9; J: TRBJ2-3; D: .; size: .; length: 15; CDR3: CASSSPGGLGDTQYF; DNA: TGTGCCAGCAGCTCCCCAGGGGGGTTAGGAGATACGCAGTATTTT
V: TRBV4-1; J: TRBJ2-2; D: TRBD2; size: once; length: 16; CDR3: CASSQDRSGRAGELFF; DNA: TGCGCCAGCAGCCAAGATCGGAGCGGGAGGGCCGGGGAGCTGTTTTTT
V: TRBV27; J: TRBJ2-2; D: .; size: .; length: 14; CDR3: CASSYSTITGELFF; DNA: TGTGCCAGCAGTTACTCGACAATCACCGGGGAGCTGTTTTTT
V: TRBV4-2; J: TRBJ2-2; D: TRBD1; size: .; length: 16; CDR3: CASSQDRQGSTGELFF; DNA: TGTGCCAGCAGCCAAGACCGACAGGGGAGCACCGGGGAGCTGTTTTTT
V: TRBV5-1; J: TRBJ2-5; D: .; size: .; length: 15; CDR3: CASNPSGDLFETQYF; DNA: TGCGCCAGCAACCCCTCAGGTGACTTGTTCGAGACCCAGTACTTC
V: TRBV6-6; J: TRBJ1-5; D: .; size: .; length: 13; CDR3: CASSRPGDQPQHF; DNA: TGTGCCAGCAGTAGGCCAGGGGATCAGCCCCAGCATTTT
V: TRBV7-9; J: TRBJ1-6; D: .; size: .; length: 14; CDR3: CASSLGQDNSPLHF; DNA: TGTGCCAGCAGCTTAGGGCAGGATAATTCACCCCTCCACTTT
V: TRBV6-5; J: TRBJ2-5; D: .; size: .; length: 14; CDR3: CASSYGGSQETQYF; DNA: TGTGCCAGCAGTTACGGGGGGAGCCAAGAGACCCAGTACTTC
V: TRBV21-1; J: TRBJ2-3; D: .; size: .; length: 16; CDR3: CASSTRDSVLTDTQYF; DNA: TGTGCCAGCAGCACCCGGGACAGCGTCCTAACAGATACGCAGTATTTT
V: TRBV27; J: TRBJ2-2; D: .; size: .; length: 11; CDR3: CASSSTRELFF; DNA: TGTGCCAGCAGTTCTACTCGGGAGCTGTTTTTT
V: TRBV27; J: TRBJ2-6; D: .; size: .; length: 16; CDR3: CASSLLPALGANVLTF; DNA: TGTGCCAGCAGTTTATTACCCGCTCTTGGGGCCAACGTCCTGACTTTC
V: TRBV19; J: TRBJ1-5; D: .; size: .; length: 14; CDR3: CASSRWQSNQPQHF; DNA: TGTGCCAGTAGTAGGTGGCAGTCTAATCAGCCCCAGCATTTT
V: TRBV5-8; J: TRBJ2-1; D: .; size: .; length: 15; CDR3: CASSLGGVSYNEQFF; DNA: TGTGCCAGCAGCTTGGGAGGGGTATCCTACAATGAGCAGTTCTTC
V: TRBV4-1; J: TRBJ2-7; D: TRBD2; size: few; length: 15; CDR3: CASSQTSGYPNEQYF; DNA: TGCGCCAGCAGCCAGACTAGCGGGTACCCTAACGAGCAGTACTTC
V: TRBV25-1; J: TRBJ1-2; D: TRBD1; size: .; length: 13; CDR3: CASSPGTGPGYTF; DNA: TGTGCCAGCAGCCCAGGGACAGGGCCTGGCTACACCTTC
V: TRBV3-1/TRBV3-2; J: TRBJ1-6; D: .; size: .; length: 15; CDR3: CASSQDWGPNSPLHF; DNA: TGTGCCAGCAGCCAAGATTGGGGCCCGAATTCACCCCTCCACTTT
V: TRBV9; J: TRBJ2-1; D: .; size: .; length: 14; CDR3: CASSSSGGNNEQFF; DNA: TGTGCCAGCAGCTCCTCCGGAGGGAACAATGAGCAGTTCTTC
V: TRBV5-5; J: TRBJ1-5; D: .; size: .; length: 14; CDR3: CASSGGRTSQPQHF; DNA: TGTGCCAGCAGCGGGGGAAGGACCAGTCAGCCCCAGCATTTT
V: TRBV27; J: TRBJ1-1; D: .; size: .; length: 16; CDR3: CASSLTQGVRDSEAFF; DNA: TGTGCCAGCAGTTTAACGCAGGGTGTTCGAGACTCTGAAGCTTTCTTT
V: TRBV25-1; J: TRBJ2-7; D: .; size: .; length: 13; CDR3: CASSDLGLYEQYF; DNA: TGTGCCAGCAGTGACCTGGGACTCTACGAGCAGTACTTC
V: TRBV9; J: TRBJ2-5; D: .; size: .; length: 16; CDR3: CASSVGPGGSQETQYF; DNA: TGTGCCAGCAGCGTAGGCCCCGGGGGCAGCCAAGAGACCCAGTACTTC
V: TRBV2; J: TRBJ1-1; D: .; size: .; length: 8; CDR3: CASSEAFF; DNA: TGTGCCAGCAGTGAAGCTTTCTTT
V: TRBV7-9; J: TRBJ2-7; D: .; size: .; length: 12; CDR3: CASSSMRLVMRF; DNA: TGTGCCAGCAGCTCCATGAGACTAGTCATGCGCTTC
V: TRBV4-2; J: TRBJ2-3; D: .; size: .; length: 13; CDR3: CASSQDRTNTQYF; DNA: TGTGCCAGCAGCCAAGATCGTACCAATACGCAGTATTTT
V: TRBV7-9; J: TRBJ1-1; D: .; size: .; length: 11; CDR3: CASSLSYEAFF; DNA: TGTGCCAGCAGTCTGAGCTACGAAGCTTTCTTT
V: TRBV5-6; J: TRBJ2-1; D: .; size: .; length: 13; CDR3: CASSLSPYNEQFF; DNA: TGTGCCAGCAGCTTGTCCCCCTACAATGAGCAGTTCTTC
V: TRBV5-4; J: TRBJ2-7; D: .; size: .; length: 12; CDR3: CASSEGADEQYF; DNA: TGTGCCAGCAGCGAGGGCGCGGACGAGCAGTACTTC
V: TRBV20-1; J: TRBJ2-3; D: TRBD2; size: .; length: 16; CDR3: CSASSGAGGPVDTQYF; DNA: TGCAGTGCTAGTAGCGGGGCGGGAGGGCCGGTAGATACGCAGTATTTT
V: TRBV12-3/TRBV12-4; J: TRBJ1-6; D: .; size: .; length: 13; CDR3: CASSLSQYSPLHF; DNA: TGTGCCAGCAGTTTAAGTCAATATTCACCCCTCCACTTT
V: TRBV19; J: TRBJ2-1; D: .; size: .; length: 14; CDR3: CATGRRRSYNEQFF; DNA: TGTGCGACGGGGAGGCGTCGATCCTACAATGAGCAGTTCTTC
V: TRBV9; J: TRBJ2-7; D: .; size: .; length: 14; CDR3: CASSVVASLGEQYF; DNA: TGTGCCAGCAGCGTAGTAGCGTCCCTCGGCGAGCAGTACTTC
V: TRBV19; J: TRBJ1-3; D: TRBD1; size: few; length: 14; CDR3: CASTRGDRENTIYF; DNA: TGTGCCAGTACCCGCGGGGACAGGGAAAACACCATATATTTT
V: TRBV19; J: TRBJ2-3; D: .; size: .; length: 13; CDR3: CASSNRGTDTQYF; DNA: TGTGCCAGTAGCAACAGGGGCACAGATACGCAGTATTTT
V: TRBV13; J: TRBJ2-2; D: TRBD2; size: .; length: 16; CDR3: CASSPSYSGSTGELFF; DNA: TGTGCCAGCAGCCCCTCTTATAGCGGGTCCACCGGGGAGCTGTTTTTT
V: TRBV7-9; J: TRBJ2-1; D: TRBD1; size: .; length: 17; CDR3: CASSSRSPTGARNEQFF; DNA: TGTGCCAGCAGCTCTCGCTCTCCGACAGGGGCGCGGAATGAGCAGTTCTTC
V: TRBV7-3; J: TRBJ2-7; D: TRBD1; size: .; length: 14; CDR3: CASSQDRGSYEQYF; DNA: TGTGCCAGCAGCCAGGACAGGGGCAGCTACGAGCAGTACTTC
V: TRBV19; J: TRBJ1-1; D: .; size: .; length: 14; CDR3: CASSMGAGNTEAFF; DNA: TGTGCCAGTAGTATGGGGGCAGGGAACACTGAAGCTTTCTTT
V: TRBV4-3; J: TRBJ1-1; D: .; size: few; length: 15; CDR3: CASSQDWGMNTEAFF; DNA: TGCGCCAGCAGCCAAGATTGGGGTATGAACACTGAAGCTTTCTTT
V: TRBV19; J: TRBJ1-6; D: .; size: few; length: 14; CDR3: CASNQGTTNSPLHF; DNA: TGTGCCAGTAATCAGGGGACAACAAATTCACCCCTCCACTTT
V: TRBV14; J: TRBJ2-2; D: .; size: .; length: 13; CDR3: CASSQAYTGELFF; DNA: TGTGCCAGCAGCCAAGCCTACACCGGGGAGCTGTTTTTT
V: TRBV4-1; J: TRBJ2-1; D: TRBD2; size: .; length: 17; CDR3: CASSQDPTSGIYNEQFF; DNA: TGCGCCAGCAGCCAAGATCCGACTAGCGGGATCTACAATGAGCAGTTCTTC
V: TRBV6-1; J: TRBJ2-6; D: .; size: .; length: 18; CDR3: CASSELSGYSSGANVLTF; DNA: TGTGCCAGCAGTGAATTGTCAGGGTATAGCTCTGGGGCCAACGTCCTGACTTTC
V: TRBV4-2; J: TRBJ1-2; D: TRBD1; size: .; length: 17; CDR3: CASSQEGIARTGYGYTF; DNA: TGTGCCAGCAGCCAAGAAGGGATTGCTCGGACAGGGTATGGCTACACCTTC
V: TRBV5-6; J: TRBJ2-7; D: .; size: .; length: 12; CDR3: CASSLQNYEQYF; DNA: TGTGCCAGCAGCCTACAAAACTACGAGCAGTACTTC
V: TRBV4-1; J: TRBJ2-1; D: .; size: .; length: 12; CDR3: CASRGVRNEQFF; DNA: TGCGCCAGCCGCGGAGTGAGGAATGAGCAGTTCTTC
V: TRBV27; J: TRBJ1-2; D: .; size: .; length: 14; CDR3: CASRPSGGGHGYTF; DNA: TGTGCCAGCAGACCATCCGGGGGCGGACATGGCTACACCTTC
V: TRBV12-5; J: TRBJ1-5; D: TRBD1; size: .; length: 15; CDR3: CASGLWGTGGQPQHF; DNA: TGTGCTAGTGGTTTGTGGGGGACAGGGGGACAGCCCCAGCATTTT
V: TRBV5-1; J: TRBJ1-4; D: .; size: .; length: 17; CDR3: CASSPLAGVLGGEKLFF; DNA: TGCGCCAGCAGCCCACTTGCAGGGGTCTTAGGGGGTGAAAAACTGTTTTTT
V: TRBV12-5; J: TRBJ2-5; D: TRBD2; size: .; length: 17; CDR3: CASGFEAGGKYQETQYF; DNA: TGTGCTAGTGGTTTCGAGGCGGGGGGGAAGTACCAAGAGACCCAGTACTTC
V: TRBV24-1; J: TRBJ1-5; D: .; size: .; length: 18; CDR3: CATSDLLRGKGAYQPQHF; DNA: TGTGCCACCAGTGATTTGCTACGGGGCAAGGGAGCATATCAGCCCCAGCATTTT
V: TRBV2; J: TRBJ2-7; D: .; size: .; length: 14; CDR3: CASTLDRRPYEQYF; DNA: TGTGCCAGCACCCTAGACAGGAGACCCTACGAGCAGTACTTC
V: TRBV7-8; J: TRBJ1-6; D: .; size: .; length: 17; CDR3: CASSLSRLGTKNSPLHF; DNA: TGTGCCAGCAGCTTATCTAGGTTAGGTACAAAAAATTCACCCCTCCACTTT
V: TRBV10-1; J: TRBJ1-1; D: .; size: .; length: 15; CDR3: CASPLVGLMNTEAFF; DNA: TGCGCCAGCCCTCTGGTTGGACTCATGAACACTGAAGCTTTCTTT